This T cell receptor beta chain is drawn from a study of T-cell memory formation after mild COVID-19 (dated by TCRdb to the early 2020s). Concerning the study at large: TCR sequence clusters from the two donors were largely donor specific. The cohort comprised two young, previously healthy adult volunteers, one female and one male. T-cell clones expanding and contracting after mild COVID-19 in two donors were tracked by longitudinal TCRalpha and TCRbeta repertoire sequencing.

Beyond this particular receptor, the publication reports: Whether the second-wave clones peaking on day 37 were SARS-CoV-2 specific was not confirmed. Balanced CD4/CD8 phenotypes were observed for clones contracting from day 15 to 85, whereas a bias towards CD4+ was observed for a second wave of clones expanding from day 15 to 37. Only a couple of mild cases were covered by the study, and larger cohorts that include severe cases with pre-infection samples were considered necessary. Contracting CD4+ clones were found mainly in CM and EM memory subsets, while CD8+ clones were enriched in EMRA. The detection of some responding clones in pre-infection memory suggests that pre-existing cross-reactive memory T cells joined the SARS-CoV-2 response.

From its cysteine to its phenylalanine, the CDR3 spans 16 amino acids. Left in the record is the CDR3 DNA by itself, 48 bases read in frame from the first base. Via the germline V gene, CDR1 is SGHRS and CDR2 YFSETQ. V gives up 6 bases and J gives up 0 bases, and the segment between their germline ends measures 18 bases. PBMCs were isolated by Ficoll-Paque density gradient centrifugation. TCRdb records Illumina NovaSeq 6000 as the sequencer. cDNA libraries for TCRalpha and TCRbeta were prepared by 5'RACE using constant-segment primers, with sample barcodes and unique molecular identifiers added. RNA was extracted from every sample with Trizol reagent. Amplification of the libraries took two PCR steps, and the second step added a second sample barcode plus Illumina TruSeq adapters. The libraries were sequenced on an Illumina NovaSeq using 2 x 150 bp paired-end reads. The study's processing was this. The reads were demultiplexed and collapsed into UMI-guided consensus sequences using migec v1.2.7. Using mixcr v2.1.11, the UMI consensuses were aligned to TRA and TRB V and J templates and assembled into clonotypes. Clonotypes were classified as expanded or contracted when called significant by both edgeR and NoisET, with noise models trained on biological replicates. For edgeR calls, the thresholds were a false discovery rate-adjusted p below 0.01 and a log2 fold-change of 1. PCA with hierarchical clustering of max-normalized trajectories of the 1000 most abundant clonotypes was used as exploratory dynamics analysis. The CD4 or CD8 phenotype of responding clones was assigned using the separately sequenced CD4+ and CD8+ repertoires. The public reads were run again by TCRdb, first through fastp at Q25 and then through MiXCR, and only productive beta chains were kept. All rows with the same CDR3 protein become a single entry with the most common DNA and genes. These V and J calls derive from TCRdb rather than the authors' analysis. The sample data list 450,000 to 650,000 distinct CDR3 sequences, and around 20% of these were observed just once. About 12% of the sample lies in the top ten.

This clonotype was seen only a few times. The specificity of this receptor is unknown. Base quality data are lacking; no much larger clone is found one base away. Sequences were obtained from PBMCs or a T cell subset sorted from them (not recorded which). The TCR originated in an adult woman who had mild COVID-19 (a few samples of this study predate the infection). The sample titles of this study are shuffled in the database, so cell type and time point are left out; the donor was told from shared clones. The chain was built from TRBV5-1 and TRBJ1-1, and the D gene may be TRBD1, 6 bases matching. The bases read TGCGCCAGCACCCGAAATCCCCGGACAGTGAACACTGAAGCTTTCTTT. Its coded protein is CASTRNPRTVNTEAFF.